This T cell receptor (beta chain) came from a study of T cell responses to AZD1222 COVID-19 vaccine (dated by TCRdb to the early 2020s). With respect to the entire study: Because spike-specific TCR depth and breadth did not differ between the two schedules, AZD1222 recipients who got a second dose at roughly 4 weeks were pooled with those who got a second dose at roughly 12 weeks. Trial participants were enrolled by age into 18-55, 56-69 and 70-plus year subgroups, with approximately 150, 30 and 60 TCR-sequenced participants respectively. TCR sequencing covered more than 230 trial participants: 200 to 220 given two doses of AZD1222 and approximately 26 given two doses of MenACWY control vaccine.

Read against the paper, the sample's time point label means: baseline before first vaccination. Vaccinee samples came from UK trials COV001 and COV002, including a single-blind randomized controlled phase 2/3 trial of AZD1222 (ChAdOx1 nCoV-19) in healthy adults. For TCRbeta chain sequencing, PBMC samples were collected from trial participants at day 0 and at day 28 after the second dose. The CDR3 regions of human TCRbeta chains were subjected to immunosequencing. Per the authors' processing: TCRs in the repertoires were matched against a reference library of SARS-CoV-2-specific TCRs that had been generated with the MIRA antigen-specificity platform. Breadth meant the fraction of unique TCRs that were SARS-CoV-2-associated, whereas depth meant the fraction of total T cells that were SARS-CoV-2-associated. Using the MIRA data, every spike-specific TCR was mapped to the spike region that the TCR reacted to and assigned to either a CD4 or a CD8 class. Log10-transformed breadth and depth values were compared by one-way ANOVA with Sidak's multiple comparisons tests. TCRdb carries this immuneACCESS record with in-frame sequences only. Its versions omit some clonotypes, under half of them owing to an unresolved V gene in the studies checked, with the rest unexplained. The DNA gave D and trimming, while V, J and clone size come from that table. In all, the sample holds about 120,000 clones, and about 86% of those were seen once. The top ten clones comprise about 12% of the sample.

Taken from cysteine to phenylalanine, the CDR3 has 15 residues. Only the CDR3 DNA stays, 45 bases, in frame from base 1. V is trimmed back by 0 bases and J by 4 bases, and the junction contains 6 bases that no gene match accounts for. CDR1 and CDR2, looked up from the germline V gene, are SGHRS and YFSETQ. Paper-wide results and their limitations: In the small 56-69-year group, the increase in depth fell short of significance, most likely because of low power. A significant rise in spike-specific TCR breadth and depth was observed after two AZD1222 doses relative to day 0 and relative to MenACWY recipients. Most participants were white British and females outnumbered males, and the authors suggested that clonal diversity may have been underestimated. Reportedly, close to half of the unique spike-specific TCRs recognized epitopes lying outside the regions that are mutated in the B.1.351 and B.1.1.7 variants. The vaccine-associated CD4 TCRs covered the entire spike protein, and the dominant responses fell in regions 160-218 and 743-854. No day 14 peak-response samples were available, so repertoires were characterized only after the peak T cell response. Conclusions about previously exposed vaccinees are limited, since just five or six AZD1222 recipients were seropositive for SARS-CoV-2 at baseline.

Concerning this clone: The specificity of this receptor is unknown. No per-base quality is available; no much larger clone lies one base away.

This sequence originates from an adult in good health. The sequences come from peripheral blood, collected on day 0 of AZD1222 vaccination. The sequence links TRBV5-1 to TRBJ1-2; TRBD1 agrees with 7 junctional bases. The DNA sequence follows: TGCGCCAGCAGCTTGGGTTGGGACAGTTCCTATGGCTACACCTTC. This translates into CASSLGWDSSYGYTF. Outside the CDR3, residues come from the reference TRBV5-1 and TRBJ1-2 proteins, so the full variable domain is: KAGVTQTPRYLIKTRGQQVTLSCSPISGHRSVSWYQQTPGQGLQFLFEYFSETQRNKGNFPGRFSGRQFSNSRSEMNVSTLELGDSALYLCASSLGWDSSYGYTFGSGTRLTVV.